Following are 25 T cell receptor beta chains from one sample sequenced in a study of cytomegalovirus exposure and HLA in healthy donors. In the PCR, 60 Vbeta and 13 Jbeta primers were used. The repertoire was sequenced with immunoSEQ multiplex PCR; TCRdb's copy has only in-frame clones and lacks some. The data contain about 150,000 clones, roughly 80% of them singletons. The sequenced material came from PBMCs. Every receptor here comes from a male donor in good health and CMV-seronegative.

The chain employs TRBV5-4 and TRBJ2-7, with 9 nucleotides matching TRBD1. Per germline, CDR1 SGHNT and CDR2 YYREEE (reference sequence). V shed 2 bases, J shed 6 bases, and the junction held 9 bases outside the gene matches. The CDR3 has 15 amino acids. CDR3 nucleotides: TGTGCCAGCAGCTTTCCCGGGACAGGGTACGGCGAGCAGTACTTC. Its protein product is CASSFPGTGYGEQYF.

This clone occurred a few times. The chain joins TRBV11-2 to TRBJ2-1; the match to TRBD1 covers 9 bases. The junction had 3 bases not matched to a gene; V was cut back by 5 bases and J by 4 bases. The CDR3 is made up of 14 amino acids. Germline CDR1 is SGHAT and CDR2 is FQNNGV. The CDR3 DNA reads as TGTGCCAGCAGCGTACAGGGGGCATACAATGAGCAGTTCTTC. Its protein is CASSVQGAYNEQFF. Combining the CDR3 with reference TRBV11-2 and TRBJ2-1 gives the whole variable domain EAGVAQSPRYKIIEKRQSVAFWCNPISGHATLYWYQQILGQGPKLLIQFQNNGVVDDSQLPKDRFSAERLKGVDSTLKIQPAKLEDSAVYLCASSVQGAYNEQFFGPGTRLTVL.

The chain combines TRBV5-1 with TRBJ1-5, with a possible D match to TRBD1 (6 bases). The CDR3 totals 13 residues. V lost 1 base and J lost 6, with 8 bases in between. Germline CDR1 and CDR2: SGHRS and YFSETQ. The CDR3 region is CASSLLQGQPQHF. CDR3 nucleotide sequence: TGCGCCAGCAGCTTGCTACAGGGTCAGCCCCAGCATTTT.

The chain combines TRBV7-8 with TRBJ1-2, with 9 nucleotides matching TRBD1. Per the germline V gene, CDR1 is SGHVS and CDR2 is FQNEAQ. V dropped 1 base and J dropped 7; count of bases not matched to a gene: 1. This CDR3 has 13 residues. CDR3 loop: CASSLGQGGGYTF. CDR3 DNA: TGTGCCAGCAGCTTAGGACAGGGGGGTGGCTACACCTTC.

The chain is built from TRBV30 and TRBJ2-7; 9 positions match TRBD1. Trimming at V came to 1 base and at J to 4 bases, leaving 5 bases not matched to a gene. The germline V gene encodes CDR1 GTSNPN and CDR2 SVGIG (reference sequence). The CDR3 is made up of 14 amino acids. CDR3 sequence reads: CAWSAGTGIYEQYF. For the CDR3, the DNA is TGTGCCTGGAGTGCCGGGACAGGGATTTACGAGCAGTACTTC.

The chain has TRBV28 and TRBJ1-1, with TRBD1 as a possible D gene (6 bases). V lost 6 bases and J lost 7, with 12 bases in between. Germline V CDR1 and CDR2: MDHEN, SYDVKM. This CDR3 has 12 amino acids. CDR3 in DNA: TGTGCCAGCAGACAACAGGGCTATGAAGCTTTCTTT. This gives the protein CASRQQGYEAFF. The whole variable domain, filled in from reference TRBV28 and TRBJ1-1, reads DVKVTQSSRYLVKRTGEKVFLECVQDMDHENMFWYRQDPGLGLRLIYFSYDVKMKEKGDIPEGYSVSREKKERFSLILESASTNQTSMYLCASRQQGYEAFFGQGTRLTVV.

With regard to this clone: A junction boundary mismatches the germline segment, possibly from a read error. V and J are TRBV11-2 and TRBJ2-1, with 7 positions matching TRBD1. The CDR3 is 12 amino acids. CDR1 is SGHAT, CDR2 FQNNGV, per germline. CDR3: CASRLGGYEQFF. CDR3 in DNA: TGTGCCAGCAGATTAGGGGGCTATGAGCAGTTCTTC.

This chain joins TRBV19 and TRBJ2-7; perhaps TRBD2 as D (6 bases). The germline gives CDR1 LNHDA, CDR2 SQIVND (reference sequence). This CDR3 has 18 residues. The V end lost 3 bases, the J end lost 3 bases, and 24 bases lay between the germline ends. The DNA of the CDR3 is TGTGCCAGTAGTATTAACTCCGGGACCCCCTCCGGGGGCTACGAGCAGTACTTC. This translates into CASSINSGTPSGGYEQYF.

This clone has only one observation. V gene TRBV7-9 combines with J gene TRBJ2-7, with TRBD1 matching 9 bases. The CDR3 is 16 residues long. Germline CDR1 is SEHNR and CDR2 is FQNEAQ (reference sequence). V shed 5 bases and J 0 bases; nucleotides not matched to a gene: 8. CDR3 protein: CASSPQGDRDSYEQYF. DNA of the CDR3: TGTGCCAGCAGCCCTCAGGGGGACAGGGACTCCTACGAGCAGTACTTC. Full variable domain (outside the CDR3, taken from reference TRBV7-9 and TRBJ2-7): DTGVSQNPRHKITKRGQNVTFRCDPISEHNRLYWYRQTLGQGPEFLTYFQNEAQLEKSRLLSDRFSAERPKGSFSTLEIQRTEQGDSAMYLCASSPQGDRDSYEQYFGPGTRLTVT.

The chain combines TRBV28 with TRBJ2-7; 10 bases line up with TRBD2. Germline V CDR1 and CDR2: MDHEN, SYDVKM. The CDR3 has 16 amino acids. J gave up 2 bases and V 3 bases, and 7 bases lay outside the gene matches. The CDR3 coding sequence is TGTGCCAGCAGTTTTAGGGGGCTAGCGGGAGCCTACGAGCAGTACTTC. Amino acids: CASSFRGLAGAYEQYF.

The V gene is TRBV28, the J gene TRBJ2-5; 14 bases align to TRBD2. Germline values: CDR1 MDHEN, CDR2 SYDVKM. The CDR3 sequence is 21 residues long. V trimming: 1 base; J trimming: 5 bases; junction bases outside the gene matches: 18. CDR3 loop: CASSLYPGTSGSRVLLETQYF. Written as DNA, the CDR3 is TGTGCCAGCAGTTTATACCCTGGGACTAGCGGGAGCAGAGTTCTTCTTGAGACCCAGTACTTC.

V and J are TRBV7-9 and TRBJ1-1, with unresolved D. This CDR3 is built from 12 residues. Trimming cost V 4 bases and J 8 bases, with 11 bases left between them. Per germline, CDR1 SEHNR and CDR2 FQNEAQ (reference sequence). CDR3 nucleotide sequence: TGTGCCAGCAGCTCCGCCACAGAAGAAGCTTTCTTT. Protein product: CASSSATEEAFF.

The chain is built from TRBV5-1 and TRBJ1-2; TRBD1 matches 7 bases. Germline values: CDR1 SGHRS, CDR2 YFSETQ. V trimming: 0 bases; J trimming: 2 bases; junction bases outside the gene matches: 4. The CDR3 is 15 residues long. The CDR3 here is CASSLEGTVNYGYTF. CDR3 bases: TGCGCCAGCAGCTTGGAGGGGACAGTGAACTATGGCTACACCTTC.

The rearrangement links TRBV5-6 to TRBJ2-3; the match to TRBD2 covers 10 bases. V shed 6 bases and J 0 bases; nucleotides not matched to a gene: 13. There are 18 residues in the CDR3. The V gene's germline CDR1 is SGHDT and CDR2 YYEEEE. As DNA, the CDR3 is TGTGCCAGCAAATGGGGGCCAGCGGGGGGGTCTAGCACAGATACGCAGTATTTT. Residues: CASKWGPAGGSSTDTQYF.

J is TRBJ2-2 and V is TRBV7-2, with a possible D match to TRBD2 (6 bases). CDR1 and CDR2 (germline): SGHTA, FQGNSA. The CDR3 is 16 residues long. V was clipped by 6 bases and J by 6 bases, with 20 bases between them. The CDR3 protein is CASRRGGNLLAGELFF. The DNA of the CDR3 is TGTGCCAGCAGGCGTGGCGGGAACCTTTTGGCCGGGGAGCTGTTTTTT.

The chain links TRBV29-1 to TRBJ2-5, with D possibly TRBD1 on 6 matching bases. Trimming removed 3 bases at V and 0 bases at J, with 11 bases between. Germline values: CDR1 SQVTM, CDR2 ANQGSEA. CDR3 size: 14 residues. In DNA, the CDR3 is TGCAGCGTTGAGGGGACATTGTACCAAGAGACCCAGTACTTC. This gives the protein CSVEGTLYQETQYF.

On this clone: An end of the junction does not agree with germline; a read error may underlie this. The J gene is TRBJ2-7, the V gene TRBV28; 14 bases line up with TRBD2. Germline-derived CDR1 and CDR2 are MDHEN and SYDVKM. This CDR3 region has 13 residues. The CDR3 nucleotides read TGTGCCAGCAGCCTAAGGGGACTAGCGGGAGAGTGGTTC. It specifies CASSLRGLAGEWF.

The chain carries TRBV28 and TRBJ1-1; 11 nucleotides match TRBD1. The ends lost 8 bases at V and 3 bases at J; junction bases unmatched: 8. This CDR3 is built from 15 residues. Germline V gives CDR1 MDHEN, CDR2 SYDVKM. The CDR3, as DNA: TGTGCCAGCGAGACAATGGGACAGGGGGACACTGAAGCTTTCTTT. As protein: CASETMGQGDTEAFF. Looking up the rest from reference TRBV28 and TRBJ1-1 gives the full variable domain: DVKVTQSSRYLVKRTGEKVFLECVQDMDHENMFWYRQDPGLGLRLIYFSYDVKMKEKGDIPEGYSVSREKKERFSLILESASTNQTSMYLCASETMGQGDTEAFFGQGTRLTVV.

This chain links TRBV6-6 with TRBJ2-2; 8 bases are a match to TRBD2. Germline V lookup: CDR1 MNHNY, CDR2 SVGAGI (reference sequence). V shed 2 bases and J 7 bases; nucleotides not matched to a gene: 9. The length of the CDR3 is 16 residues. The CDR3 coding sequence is TGTGCCAGCAGTTACCTCTTGTCGGGAGGGAGCGGGGAGCTGTTTTTT. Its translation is CASSYLLSGGSGELFF.

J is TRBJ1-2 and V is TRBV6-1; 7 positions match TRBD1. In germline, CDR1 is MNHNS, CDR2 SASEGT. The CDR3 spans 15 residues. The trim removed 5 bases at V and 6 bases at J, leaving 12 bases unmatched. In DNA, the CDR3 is TGTGCCAGCAGTATAACGACAGGGACCAGTCATGGCTACACCTTC. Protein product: CASSITTGTSHGYTF.

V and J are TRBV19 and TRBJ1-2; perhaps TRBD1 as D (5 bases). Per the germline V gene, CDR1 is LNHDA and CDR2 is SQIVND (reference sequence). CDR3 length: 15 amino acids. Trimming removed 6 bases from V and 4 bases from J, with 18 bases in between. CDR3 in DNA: TGTGCCAGTAGGATTAAGGGGCAGGGTCGCTATGGCTACACCTTC. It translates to CASRIKGQGRYGYTF.

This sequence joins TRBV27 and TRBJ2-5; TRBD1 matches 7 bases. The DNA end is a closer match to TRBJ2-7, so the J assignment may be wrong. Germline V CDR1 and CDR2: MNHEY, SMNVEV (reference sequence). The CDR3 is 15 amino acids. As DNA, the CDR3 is TGTGCCAGCAAAAATCCCGGGACAGCGAGTTACGAGCAGTACTTC. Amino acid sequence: CASKNPGTASYEQYF.

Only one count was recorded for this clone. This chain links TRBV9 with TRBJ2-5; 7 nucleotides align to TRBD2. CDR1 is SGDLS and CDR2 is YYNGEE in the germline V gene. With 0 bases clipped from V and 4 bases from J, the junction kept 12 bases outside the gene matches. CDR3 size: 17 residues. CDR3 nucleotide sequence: TGTGCCAGCAGCGTAGGTCCTAGCGGAGTGGGGGGAGAGACCCAGTACTTC. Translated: CASSVGPSGVGGETQYF.

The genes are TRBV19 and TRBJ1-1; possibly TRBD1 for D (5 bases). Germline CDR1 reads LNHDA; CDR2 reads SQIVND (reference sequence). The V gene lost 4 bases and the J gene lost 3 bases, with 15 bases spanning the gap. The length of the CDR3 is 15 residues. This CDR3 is CASSTDRTSYTEAFF. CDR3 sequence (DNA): TGTGCCAGTAGTACCGACAGAACATCCTACACTGAAGCTTTCTTT.

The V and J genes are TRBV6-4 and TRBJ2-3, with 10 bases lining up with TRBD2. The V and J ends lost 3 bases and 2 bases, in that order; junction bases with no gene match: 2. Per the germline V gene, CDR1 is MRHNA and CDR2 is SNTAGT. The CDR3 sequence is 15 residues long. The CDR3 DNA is TGTGCCAGCAGTGAACTAGCGGGGCCCACAGATACGCAGTATTTT. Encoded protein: CASSELAGPTDTQYF.